The 23 T cell receptor beta chains listed next were all sequenced from one sample in a study of CD8 T cells in ankylosing spondylitis (dated by TCRdb to about 2017). On the study overall, not on this receptor specifically: Blood from ankylosing spondylitis patients appeared to be characterized by a TCR beta motif made up of several highly homologous amino acid variants.

Their antigens remain unidentified. Library construction relied on 5' RACE. Sequencer: Illumina HiSeq 2500. Starting from the raw public reads, TCRdb applied fastp trimming at Q25, assembled clones with MiXCR and retained in-frame beta chains. A single entry per CDR3 protein holds the most common genes and DNA from its merged rows. This sample gives over 450,000 distinct CDR3 sequences in total; roughly 13% of them show up just once. About 6.5% of the sample goes to the ten largest clones. Sequencing input: blood, either unsorted or a sorted T cell fraction (not recorded which). The source is a male donor with ankylosing spondylitis.

This clonotype was seen a few times. J is TRBJ1-5 and V is TRBV7-9; 7 bases align to TRBD1. CDR3 size: 15 residues. V dropped 1 base and J dropped 5; count of bases not matched to a gene: 5. From germline, CDR1 is SEHNR and CDR2 FQNEAQ (reference sequence). The CDR3 nucleotides read TGTGCCAGCAGCTTAGTGGGGCAGGGGGATCAGCCCCAGCATTTT. Its translation is CASSLVGQGDQPQHF.

The chain joins TRBV20-1 to TRBJ2-3, with a weak D call TRBD1 (6 bases). With 6 bases removed from V and 1 base from J, the gap between germline ends came to 17 bases. Germline CDR1 is DFQATT and CDR2 is SNEGSKA (reference sequence). The CDR3 length is 15 residues. The CDR3 nucleotides are TGCAGTGCCCGACCCAGGGGTGGGGGCACAGATACGCAGTATTTT. Its translation is CSARPRGGGTDTQYF.

This clonotype was found a few times. The chain employs TRBV7-2 and TRBJ2-3, with 7 bases fitting TRBD2. The germline CDR1 and CDR2 sequences are SGHTA and FQGNSA. The CDR3 is 16 residues long. V shed 4 bases, J shed 1 base, and the junction held 8 bases outside the gene matches. The CDR3 coding sequence is TGTGCCAGCAGCTCCGGGGGGAGACTTCGCACAGATACGCAGTATTTT. It specifies CASSSGGRLRTDTQYF. Combining the CDR3 with reference TRBV7-2 and TRBJ2-3 gives the whole variable domain GAGVSQSPSNKVTEKGKDVELRCDPISGHTALYWYRQSLGQGLEFLIYFQGNSAPDKSGLPSDRFSAERTGGSVSTLTIQRTQQEDSAVYLCASSSGGRLRTDTQYFGPGTRLTVL.

This clonotype was seen ten or more times. The chain has TRBV20-1 and TRBJ2-5; 11 nucleotides match TRBD2. Germline CDR1 DFQATT, CDR2 SNEGSKA (reference sequence). With V trimmed by 0 bases and J by 1 base, 4 bases remained unmatched. The CDR3 is made up of 16 amino acids. DNA for the CDR3: TGCAGTGCTAGAGAGGGACTAGCGGCTTCCCAAGAGACCCAGTACTTC. Protein: CSAREGLAASQETQYF.

The genes are TRBV6-1 and TRBJ1-5; no firm D call. With 3 bases removed from V and 2 bases from J, the gap between germline ends came to 8 bases. CDR3 length: 14 residues. From germline, CDR1 is MNHNS and CDR2 SASEGT. CDR3 DNA: TGTGCCAGCAGTGACTACGGGGGCAATCAGCCCCAGCATTTT. Its translation is CASSDYGGNQPQHF.

The chain has TRBV20-1 and TRBJ2-1; 9 nucleotides match TRBD2. V lost 0 bases to trimming and J lost 7 bases; unmatched junction nucleotides: 4. The length of the CDR3 is 14 residues. Looked up from germline, CDR1 is DFQATT and CDR2 is SNEGSKA (reference sequence). In nucleotides, the CDR3 is TGCAGTGCTAGAGATCGAAGCGGGAGGAATGAGCAGTTCTTC. Translating gives CSARDRSGRNEQFF.

This clonotype was observed a handful of times. This chain uses TRBV20-1 with TRBJ2-5, with D tentatively TRBD1 (6 bases). Germline lookup yields CDR1 DFQATT and CDR2 SNEGSKA (reference sequence). The CDR3 sequence is 15 residues long. V gave up 3 bases and J gave up 5 bases, with 19 bases separating them. The CDR3 DNA is TGCAGTGCTAGTTCTCCCGGACAGCTAAGGGAGACCCAGTACTTC. It encodes CSASSPGQLRETQYF.

This clonotype has more than one count but fewer than ten. The V call is TRBV10-1, the J call TRBJ1-2; D is unresolved. CDR1 and CDR2 from the germline V gene are WNHNN and SYGVQD (reference sequence). The germline V and J ends were trimmed by 0 bases and 8 bases, with 13 bases remaining between them. The CDR3 has 14 residues. The CDR3 sequence: CASSESRTARGYTF. CDR3 sequence (DNA): TGCGCCAGCAGTGAGTCTCGAACAGCGCGAGGCTACACCTTC.

This clonotype came up a few times. The chain employs TRBV10-3 and TRBJ1-1; D remains ambiguous. V was pared by 4 bases and J by 4 bases, with 7 bases between. Germline CDR1 ENHRY, CDR2 SYGVKD. This CDR3 is 12 amino acids long. The CDR3 DNA reads as TGTGCCATCAGTGGTGGGAGCACTGAAGCTTTCTTT. This codes for CAISGGSTEAFF.

This clonotype was seen only a few times. The chain uses TRBV12-3 or TRBV12-4 and TRBJ1-4; perhaps TRBD1 as D (6 bases). This CDR3 is 14 amino acids long. The V end was cut by 2 bases, the J end by 5 bases, with 9 bases between. This chain's CDR3 is CASSLSGVNEKLFF. DNA for the CDR3: TGTGCCAGCAGTTTATCAGGGGTAAATGAAAAACTGTTTTTT.

J is TRBJ2-1 and V is TRBV12-3 or TRBV12-4; no firm D call. Trimming shortened V by 1 base and J by 8 bases, and 12 bases separated the two germline ends. This CDR3 spans 14 amino acids. CDR3 DNA: TGTGCCAGCAGTTTAGAGTCCCCCTGGGATGAGCAGTTCTTC. It codes for CASSLESPWDEQFF.

This clonotype has just a few counts. V gene TRBV14 combines with J gene TRBJ1-2; D is undetermined. Germline V gives CDR1 SGHDN, CDR2 FVKESK. V was clipped by 0 bases and J by 7 bases, with 9 bases between them. CDR3 size: 13 residues. The CDR3 bases are TGTGCCAGCAGCCAAGACCTGTACCCTGGCTACACCTTC. It yields the protein CASSQDLYPGYTF.

This clonotype occurred a few times. V gene TRBV7-9 combines with J gene TRBJ1-1, with D possibly matching TRBD1 (5 bases). The V end lost 5 bases, the J end lost 4 bases, and 14 bases lay between the germline ends. Germline loops: CDR1 SEHNR, CDR2 FQNEAQ (reference sequence). The CDR3 covers 14 residues. The CDR3 bases are TGTGCCAGCAGCGCTGAATGGGACGGCACTGAAGCTTTCTTT. Protein sequence: CASSAEWDGTEAFF.

This clonotype was seen a handful of times. V is TRBV6-1 and J is TRBJ2-1; D unresolved. Germline-derived CDR1 and CDR2 are MNHNS and SASEGT. The CDR3 totals 14 residues. V was trimmed by 2 bases and J by 7 bases, leaving 12 bases between them. CDR3 loop: CASSERPGLNEQFF. CDR3 in DNA: TGTGCCAGCAGTGAACGTCCGGGCCTAAATGAGCAGTTCTTC.

This clonotype has a handful of counts. V usage is TRBV25-1 and J usage is TRBJ2-3; D tentatively fits TRBD1 or TRBD2 (5 bases each). Germline assignment: CDR1 MGHDK and CDR2 SYGVNS. Trimming cost V 7 bases and J 0 bases, with 14 bases left between them. CDR3 size: 15 residues. The CDR3 bases are TGTGCCAGCATACCGCTTGGGGGTAGCACAGATACGCAGTATTTT. Its translation: CASIPLGGSTDTQYF.

This clonotype was counted once. The rearrangement joins TRBV19 to TRBJ2-1, with 9 bases lining up with TRBD2. The CDR3 loop spans 14 amino acids. Germline V gene lookup returns CDR1 LNHDA and CDR2 SQIVND (reference sequence). V lost 3 bases and J lost 6; bases outside the gene matches: 3. CDR3 residues: CASSIQREVNEQFF. CDR3 DNA sequence: TGTGCCAGTAGTATCCAGCGGGAGGTCAATGAGCAGTTCTTC.

At least ten counts were recorded for this clonotype. This rearrangement joins TRBV4-1 to TRBJ2-1; weak D call: TRBD2 (5 bases). The CDR3 has 18 amino acids. Germline V lookup: CDR1 MGHRA, CDR2 YSYEKL. Trimming cost V 0 bases and J 0 bases, with 15 bases left between them. The CDR3 sequence: CASSQDTHSVISYNEQFF. Written as DNA, the CDR3 is TGCGCCAGCAGCCAAGATACCCATAGCGTCATCTCCTACAATGAGCAGTTCTTC.

J is TRBJ2-1 and V is TRBV10-3; 11 bases map to TRBD2. Per germline, CDR1 ENHRY and CDR2 SYGVKD. The trim removed 7 bases at V and 0 bases at J, leaving 5 bases unmatched. This CDR3 region has 16 residues. The CDR3 sequence: CAIKGTSGDSYNEQFF. The CDR3 DNA is TGTGCCATCAAAGGGACTAGCGGAGACTCCTACAATGAGCAGTTCTTC.

This clonotype has more than one count but fewer than ten. The chain is built from TRBV5-1 and TRBJ2-3; D not certain. Germline lookup yields CDR1 SGHRS and CDR2 YFSETQ. This CDR3 comprises 14 residues. V lost 0 bases and J lost 2, with 7 bases in between. The CDR3 DNA reads as TGCGCCAGCAGCTTGGCGGACGCCACAGATACGCAGTATTTT. Translating it yields CASSLADATDTQYF.

The chain combines TRBV25-1 with TRBJ1-1; possible D gene TRBD1, 5 bases. The CDR3 has 15 residues. Germline V lookup: CDR1 MGHDK, CDR2 SYGVNS. Trimming stripped 4 bases from V and 0 bases from J, with 12 bases between. The CDR3 loop reads CASSVSGHLNTEAFF. The CDR3 DNA sequence: TGTGCCAGCAGTGTAAGTGGACACTTGAACACTGAAGCTTTCTTT.

This clonotype has more than one count but fewer than ten. This CDR3 reads CASSLAGLENTEAFF. In DNA form, the CDR3 reads TGCGCCAGCAGCTTGGCCGGACTGGAAAACACTGAAGCTTTCTTT. The chain links TRBV5-1 to TRBJ1-1; D ambiguous. This CDR3 comprises 15 residues. The germline V gene has CDR1 SGHRS and CDR2 YFSETQ. Deletions cut 0 bases from V and 2 bases from J, with 11 bases between.

The chain carries TRBV29-1 and TRBJ2-5, with D possibly TRBD2 on 7 matching bases. The CDR3 runs to 13 residues. Trimming took 3 bases from V and 4 from J, leaving 12 bases between them. In germline, CDR1 is SQVTM, CDR2 ANQGSEA. The CDR3 is CSVEGGAGETQYF. The CDR3 DNA reads as TGCAGCGTTGAGGGGGGGGCTGGAGAGACCCAGTACTTC.

This clonotype showed up just a few times. This chain links TRBV24-1 with TRBJ2-1; 12 positions match TRBD1. Germline V gene lookup returns CDR1 KGHDR and CDR2 SFDVKD. The CDR3 length is 16 residues. Trimming took 3 bases from V and 4 from J; bases not matched to a gene: 3. Here the CDR3 reads CATSDRDRGQYNEQFF. The CDR3 coding sequence is TGTGCCACCAGTGATCGGGACAGGGGGCAATACAATGAGCAGTTCTTC.